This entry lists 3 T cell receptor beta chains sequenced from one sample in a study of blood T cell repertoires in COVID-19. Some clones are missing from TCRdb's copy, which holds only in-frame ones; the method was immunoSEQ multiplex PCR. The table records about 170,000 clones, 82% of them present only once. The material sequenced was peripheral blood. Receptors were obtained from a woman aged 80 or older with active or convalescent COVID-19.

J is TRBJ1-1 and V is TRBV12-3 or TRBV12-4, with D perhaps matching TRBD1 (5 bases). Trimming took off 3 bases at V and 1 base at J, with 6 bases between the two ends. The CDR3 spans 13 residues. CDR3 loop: CASSFQGNTEAFF. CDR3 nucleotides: TGTGCCAGCAGTTTCCAGGGGAACACTGAAGCTTTCTTT.

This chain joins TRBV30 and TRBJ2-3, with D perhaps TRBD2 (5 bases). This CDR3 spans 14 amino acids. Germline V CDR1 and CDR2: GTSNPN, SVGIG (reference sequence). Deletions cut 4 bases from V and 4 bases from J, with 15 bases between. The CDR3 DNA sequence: TGTGCCTGGACCAAAGACTGGGGAGCAGATACGCAGTATTTT. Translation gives CAWTKDWGADTQYF.

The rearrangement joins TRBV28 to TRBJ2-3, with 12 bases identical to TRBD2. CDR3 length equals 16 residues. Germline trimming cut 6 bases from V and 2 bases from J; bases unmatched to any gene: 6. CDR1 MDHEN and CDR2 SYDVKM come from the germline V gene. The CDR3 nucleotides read TGTGCCAGCAGCCCGAGACTAGCGGGAGTCACAGATACGCAGTATTTT. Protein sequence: CASSPRLAGVTDTQYF.